These 20 T cell receptor beta chains came from one sample sequenced in a study of spatial heterogeneity in lung cancer. Time point reported: sample taken at primary tumor resection. TCRdb reprocessed the 5' RACE reads with MiXCR, giving one entry per CDR3 protein. Of roughly 48,000 distinct CDR3 sequences listed, roughly 5.7% are singletons. This specimen was PBMCs, taken at surgery. These receptors all come from a male donor with early-stage non-small cell lung cancer.

This clonotype has ten or more counts. The genes are TRBV7-6 and TRBJ2-3, with D uncertain. The CDR3 is 14 amino acids. The V end lost 1 base, the J end lost 2 bases, and 7 bases lay between the germline ends. Germline V CDR1 and CDR2: SGHVS, FNYEAQ. The CDR3 loop is CASSLVLITDTQYF. CDR3 nucleotide sequence: TGTGCCAGCAGCTTAGTACTGATCACAGATACGCAGTATTTT.

This clonotype has at least ten counts. The rearrangement joins TRBV20-1 to TRBJ2-1; 7 bases line up with TRBD2. The CDR3 has 15 residues. J gave up 3 bases and V 4 bases, and 9 bases lay outside the gene matches. Germline values: CDR1 DFQATT, CDR2 SNEGSKA (reference sequence). Here the CDR3 DNA reads TGCAGTGCTACCCCCGGGACTACGAACTACAATGAGCAGTTCTTC. This encodes CSATPGTTNYNEQFF.

This clonotype appeared many times. DNA of the CDR3: TGTGCCAGCCTCGCTGGAAACACCATATATTTT. Protein: CASLAGNTIYF. This chain links TRBV6-6 with TRBJ1-3, with unresolved D. Deletions cut 8 bases from V and 2 bases from J, with 4 bases between. Germline CDR1 reads MNHNY; CDR2 reads SVGAGI (reference sequence). This CDR3 has 11 amino acids.

This clonotype was detected only a few times. This CDR3 is CASSVYYNEQFF. CDR3 coding DNA: TGTGCCAGCAGCGTGTACTACAATGAGCAGTTCTTC. This chain joins TRBV13 and TRBJ2-1; D is ambiguous. CDR3 length: 12 amino acids. Per the germline V gene, CDR1 is PRHDT and CDR2 is FYEKMQ (reference sequence). The V gene lost 5 bases and the J gene lost 3 bases, with 5 bases spanning the gap. Supplemented by reference TRBV13 and TRBJ2-1, the full variable domain reads AAGVIQSPRHLIKEKRETATLKCYPIPRHDTVYWYQQGPGQDPQFLISFYEKMQSDKGSIPDRFSAQQFSDYHSELNMSSLELGDSALYFCASSVYYNEQFFGPGTRLTVL.

This clonotype was counted at least ten times. The chain couples TRBV10-3 to TRBJ1-3; D is uncertain. The V and J ends lost 2 bases and 0 bases respectively, with 8 bases between them. The CDR3 loop spans 15 amino acids. The germline V gene has CDR1 ENHRY and CDR2 SYGVKD. The CDR3 DNA is TGTGCCATCAGTGAGGCCAGCACCTCTGGAAACACCATATATTTT. Translated, it gives CAISEASTSGNTIYF.

This clonotype was observed at least ten times. The rearrangement joins TRBV6-2 or TRBV6-3 to TRBJ2-1; the match to TRBD2 covers 9 bases. The CDR3 covers 14 residues. J was trimmed by 16 bases and V by 2 bases; bases with no gene match: 12. Germline V gene data show CDR1 as MNHEY and CDR2 as SVGEGT. CDR3: CASSYGGAGGLVFF. DNA for the CDR3: TGTGCCAGCAGTTACGGCGGGGCGGGAGGGCTAGTTTTCTTC.

This clonotype was detected many times. The chain employs TRBV4-3 and TRBJ2-2; D not certain. Germline CDR1 LGHNA, CDR2 YSLEER. V shed 1 base and J shed 4 bases, with 16 bases lying between them. This CDR3 is 17 amino acids long. CDR3 nucleotide sequence: TGCGCCAGCAGCCAAGGAGAGGCCCAGACGGGCACCGGGGAGCTGTTTTTT. Its translation: CASSQGEAQTGTGELFF.

This chain connects TRBV23-1 to TRBJ2-7, with no clear D. TRBV23-1 is labeled an ORF, and its function is uncertain. CDR3 length: 15 amino acids. The V end was cut by 2 bases, the J end by 3 bases, with 14 bases between. The CDR3 loop is CASSQTPARSYEQYF. CDR3 in DNA: TGCGCCAGCAGTCAAACCCCAGCGAGAAGCTACGAGCAGTACTTC.

This clonotype was counted at least ten times. The gene calls are TRBV2 and TRBJ1-1; a possible D gene is TRBD1 (5 bases). The V gene lost 2 bases and the J gene lost 3 bases, with 10 bases spanning the gap. The CDR3 contains 14 residues. CDR1 is SNHLY, CDR2 FYNNEI, per germline. CDR3 nucleotide sequence: TGTGCCAGCAGTGAACAGGGCGGATACACTGAAGCTTTCTTT. This codes for CASSEQGGYTEAFF.

In this sample, this clonotype turned up many times. The DNA of the CDR3 is TGTGCCAGCAGCCTCGTGAGGGATACGCAGTATTTT. Amino acid sequence: CASSLVRDTQYF. This sequence joins TRBV11-2 and TRBJ2-3, with D hard to call. The CDR3 sequence is 12 residues long. Between the trimmed V and J ends, which lost 5 bases and 6 bases, there was a span of 9 bases. Germline V lookup: CDR1 SGHAT, CDR2 FQNNGV.

This clonotype was counted ten times or more. The rearrangement links TRBV18 to TRBJ2-5; TRBD1 aligns across 7 bases. The CDR3 extends over 14 amino acids. Per germline, CDR1 KGHSH and CDR2 LQKENI. With V trimmed by 5 bases and J by 2 bases, 5 bases remained unmatched. DNA of the CDR3: TGTGCCAGCTCATCTCAGGGGGTACAAGAGACCCAGTACTTC. The encoded protein is CASSSQGVQETQYF.

The table lists this clonotype with many counts. The chain uses TRBV2 and TRBJ2-5; D assignment may be TRBD1 or TRBD2 (5 bases each). CDR1 is SNHLY, CDR2 FYNNEI, per germline. The CDR3 covers 14 residues. The V end lost 7 bases, the J end lost 3 bases, and 15 bases lay between the germline ends. CDR3 sequence: CASTEDGAKETQYF. The CDR3 nucleotides read TGTGCCAGCACCGAGGACGGGGCGAAAGAGACCCAGTACTTC.

This clonotype was found a few times. V usage is TRBV7-9 and J usage is TRBJ2-2, with D perhaps TRBD2 (6 bases). CDR3 length: 16 amino acids. V lost 11 bases and J 5 bases, leaving 24 bases between the germline ends. The V gene's germline CDR1 is SEHNR and CDR2 FQNEAQ (reference sequence). For the CDR3, the DNA is TGTGCCTCCATCCCGCCGCGGGGAGGTGGGACCGGGGAGCTGTTTTTT. Amino acid sequence: CASIPPRGGGTGELFF.

This chain connects TRBV6-1 to TRBJ2-5, with TRBD1 identical over 7 bases. Germline assignment: CDR1 MNHNS and CDR2 SASEGT. Losses at the gene ends were 7 bases for V and 2 bases for J; bases not matched to a gene: 10. This CDR3 is built from 15 residues. The CDR3 region is CASTRQGLGQETQYF. The CDR3 coding sequence is TGTGCCAGCACTAGACAGGGCTTGGGTCAAGAGACCCAGTACTTC.

This clonotype was found many times. The V and J genes are TRBV4-2 and TRBJ2-7; TRBD1 matches 9 bases. Trimming cost V 1 base and J 4 bases; bases outside gene matches: 8. Germline CDR1 reads LGHNA; CDR2 reads YNFKEQ. The CDR3 runs to 16 residues. CDR3 sequence (DNA): TGTGCCAGCAGCCAAGGATTGTTGGGACAGGGTTACGAGCAGTACTTC. It encodes CASSQGLLGQGYEQYF.

Ten or more counts support this clonotype. This chain joins TRBV3-1 and TRBJ2-7, with 9 nucleotides matching TRBD1. The CDR3 sequence is 14 residues long. V was pared by 7 bases and J by 6 bases, with 10 bases of the junction left unmatched. Germline values: CDR1 LGHDT, CDR2 YNNKEL (reference sequence). For the CDR3, the DNA is TGTGCCAGCAATCCCGGGACAGGGTCCAGCGAGCAGTACTTC. Encoded protein: CASNPGTGSSEQYF.

The chain couples TRBV7-3 to TRBJ2-5; tentatively, D is TRBD1 or TRBD2 (5 bases each). This CDR3 contains 15 residues. The germline V and J ends were trimmed by 0 bases and 2 bases, with 10 bases remaining between them. Per the germline V gene, CDR1 is SGHTA and CDR2 is FQGTGA. CDR3 residues: CASSLTGDVQETQYF. The CDR3 DNA is TGTGCCAGCAGCTTAACAGGGGACGTACAAGAGACCCAGTACTTC.

This clonotype was counted many times. The CDR3 spells CASRGTSSTDTQYF. In DNA form, the CDR3 reads TGTGCCAGCAGAGGGACTAGCAGCACAGATACGCAGTATTTT. V gene TRBV7-2 combines with J gene TRBJ2-3, with 9 bases identical to TRBD2. Losses at the gene ends were 6 bases for V and 0 bases for J; bases not matched to a gene: 1. Germline V gene sequence: CDR1 SGHTA, CDR2 FQGNSA. The CDR3 contains 14 residues.

This clonotype was detected ten times or more. The chain has TRBV7-9 and TRBJ2-5; 15 bases match TRBD2. Trimming at V came to 5 bases and at J to 0 bases, leaving 7 bases not matched to a gene. Germline V CDR1 and CDR2: SEHNR, FQNEAQ (reference sequence). The CDR3 contains 18 residues. Written as DNA, the CDR3 is TGTGCCAGCAGCGCCTCCCGGACTAGCGGGAGGGACCAAGAGACCCAGTACTTC. Protein product: CASSASRTSGRDQETQYF.

This clonotype was recorded at least ten times. The chain couples TRBV28 to TRBJ2-3, with D possibly being TRBD2 (6 bases). This CDR3 spans 15 amino acids. Germline assignment: CDR1 MDHEN and CDR2 SYDVKM. The ends were cut back, 3 bases at V and 0 bases at J, with 10 bases in the middle. CDR3 loop: CASSLGGLSTDTQYF. The CDR3 DNA is TGTGCCAGCAGTTTGGGGGGACTTAGCACAGATACGCAGTATTTT.